These 17 T cell receptor beta chains were all obtained from the same sample, sequenced in a study of post-analysis software for immune sequencing data. Study-wide results and limits: When patients were compared with controls, 5 or 6 TRBV segments were more frequent, TRBV5-6, TRBV5-1 and TRBV20-1 among them.

Researchers reported that TCR beta cDNA libraries carried unique molecular identifiers. Each CDR3 protein is one row after TCRdb ran MiXCR on the PCR reads. The table lists hundreds of thousands of distinct CDR3 sequences, roughly half of them singletons. Which antigens these TCRs recognize remains unknown. Sequencing input: blood. Every receptor here comes from a girl aged 5-17 years with multiple sclerosis.

This clonotype was recorded a few times. The chain has TRBV5-1 and TRBJ2-7; 9 nucleotides align to TRBD1. V lost 7 bases, J lost 4 bases, and 9 bases stayed unmatched. Per germline, CDR1 SGHRS and CDR2 YFSETQ. CDR3 length: 14 amino acids. The CDR3 DNA reads as TGCGCCAGCTCCCAAATACAGGGGGCTTACGAGCAGTACTTC. It encodes CASSQIQGAYEQYF.

There are a few counts of this clonotype. The chain employs TRBV10-3 and TRBJ2-4; either TRBD1 or TRBD2 may supply D (6 bases each). The CDR3 has 15 amino acids. CDR1 is ENHRY and CDR2 is SYGVKD in the germline V gene. Trimming took off 4 bases at V and 6 bases at J, with 16 bases between the two ends. The CDR3 nucleotides are TGTGCCATCAGTGCCGTCATCAGGGGAGGAAACATTCAGTACTTC. Its protein product is CAISAVIRGGNIQYF.

The gene calls are TRBV7-2 and TRBJ1-2; D uncertain. The germline V gene has CDR1 SGHTA and CDR2 FQGNSA. Trimming shortened V by 1 base and J by 8 bases, and 17 bases separated the two germline ends. CDR3 length equals 15 residues. The CDR3 region is CASSLERRPHHGYTF. Here the CDR3 DNA reads TGTGCCAGCAGCTTAGAACGCCGGCCCCATCACGGCTACACCTTC.

The V call is TRBV5-1, the J call TRBJ2-1, with 12 bases aligning to TRBD2. V shed 4 bases and J 7 bases; nucleotides not matched to a gene: 12. The CDR3 loop spans 17 amino acids. In germline, CDR1 is SGHRS, CDR2 YFSETQ. The CDR3 nucleotides read TGCGCCAGCAGCACCCGGAGACCTAGCGGGGGGGCTAATGAGCAGTTCTTC. It translates to CASSTRRPSGGANEQFF.

The chain is built from TRBV9 and TRBJ2-3, with 11 bases that match TRBD1. This CDR3 contains 14 residues. J gave up 4 bases and V 4 bases, and 2 bases lay outside the gene matches. The germline V gene has CDR1 SGDLS and CDR2 YYNGEE. The CDR3 DNA sequence: TGTGCCAGCAGCCGGGGACAGGGGGCAGATACGCAGTATTTT. Residues: CASSRGQGADTQYF.

The table lists this clonotype with a few counts. This chain links TRBV9 with TRBJ2-5; 7 bases agree with TRBD1. The J call may be wrong; the DNA end is better matched by TRBJ2-7. The CDR3 contains 15 residues. Germline CDR1 SGDLS, CDR2 YYNGEE. CDR3 sequence (DNA): TGTGCCAGCGGCCTGGGACAGTACGATACTGGCGAGCAGTACTTC. Translating gives CASGLGQYDTGEQYF.

Only a few counts were recorded for this clonotype. The rearrangement joins TRBV20-1 to TRBJ2-1, with 8 positions matching TRBD2. V lost 3 bases, J lost 9 bases, and 13 bases stayed unmatched. This CDR3 is 15 amino acids long. Per the germline V gene, CDR1 is DFQATT and CDR2 is SNEGSKA (reference sequence). CDR3: CSASTILAALGEQFF. The CDR3 bases are TGCAGTGCTAGCACCATACTAGCGGCTCTGGGTGAGCAGTTCTTC.

CDR3 in DNA: TGCGCCAGCAGCCCACGACGGGGCAGGGATCATAGCAATCAGCCCCAGCATTTT. This gives the protein CASSPRRGRDHSNQPQHF. V usage is TRBV5-1 and J usage is TRBJ1-5; the D gene is possibly TRBD1 (5 bases). Germline lookup yields CDR1 SGHRS and CDR2 YFSETQ. The V end was cut by 4 bases, the J end by 0 bases, with 20 bases between. This CDR3 has 18 residues.

The CDR3 sequence is CASSFQSRADTDTQYF. CDR3 coding DNA: TGCGCCAGCAGCTTTCAGTCTAGAGCAGACACAGATACGCAGTATTTT. The chain uses TRBV5-1 and TRBJ2-3; D is uncertain. Germline V gene lookup returns CDR1 SGHRS and CDR2 YFSETQ. There are 16 residues in the CDR3. The germline V and J ends were trimmed by 2 bases and 2 bases, with 15 bases remaining between them. The full variable domain, in which reference TRBV5-1 and TRBJ2-3 provide the parts outside the CDR3, is KAGVTQTPRYLIKTRGQQVTLSCSPISGHRSVSWYQQTPGQGLQFLFEYFSETQRNKGNFPGRFSGRQFSNSRSEMNVSTLELGDSALYLCASSFQSRADTDTQYFGPGTRLTVL.

The rearrangement links TRBV6-1 to TRBJ2-3; 9 nucleotides match TRBD1. This CDR3 contains 17 residues. The J segment lost 4 bases and the V segment lost 4 bases, leaving 12 bases of the junction unmatched. CDR1 MNHNS and CDR2 SASEGT come from the germline V gene. The CDR3 DNA reads TGTGCCAGCAGTGGTCGGACAGGGGTGTCCCCCGCAGATACGCAGTATTTT. This encodes CASSGRTGVSPADTQYF.

The rearrangement links TRBV14 to TRBJ2-3; D not resolved. The V and J ends lost 1 base and 2 bases respectively, with 7 bases between them. Looked up from germline, CDR1 is SGHDN and CDR2 is FVKESK. The CDR3 spans 14 residues. The CDR3, as DNA: TGTGCCAGCAGCCAAGTAACCTCCACAGATACGCAGTATTTT. This encodes CASSQVTSTDTQYF. Combining the CDR3 with reference TRBV14 and TRBJ2-3 gives the whole variable domain EAGVTQFPSHSVIEKGQTVTLRCDPISGHDNLYWYRRVMGKEIKFLLHFVKESKQDESGMPNNRFLAERTGGTYSTLKVQPAELEDSGVYFCASSQVTSTDTQYFGPGTRLTVL.

The chain joins TRBV5-1 to TRBJ2-4, with 8 bases identical to TRBD1. The J call may not be correct, given that the DNA end is closer to TRBJ2-7. CDR3 length: 14 residues. The germline V gene encodes CDR1 SGHRS and CDR2 YFSETQ. The CDR3 spells CASSYTVDRVEQYF. CDR3 nucleotides: TGCGCCAGCAGCTACACCGTGGACAGGGTCGAGCAGTACTTC.

V is TRBV29-1 and J is TRBJ2-1, with D perhaps being TRBD1 or TRBD2 (6 bases each). Per the germline V gene, CDR1 is SQVTM and CDR2 is ANQGSEA. V lost 5 bases and J lost 4, with 15 bases in between. The CDR3 has 14 amino acids. CDR3 nucleotides: TGCAGCGTTCCACAGGGACTTCTATACAATGAGCAGTTCTTC. Protein: CSVPQGLLYNEQFF.

In this sample, this clonotype turned up once. The chain links TRBV10-3 to TRBJ2-5; 7 nucleotides line up with TRBD1. Germline V lookup: CDR1 ENHRY, CDR2 SYGVKD. With 3 bases clipped from V and 7 bases from J, the junction kept 11 bases outside the gene matches. The CDR3 totals 15 residues. The CDR3 DNA follows: TGTGCCATCAGTGAAACCGGGACAGTCAGTGGGACCCAGTACTTC. Translation: CAISETGTVSGTQYF.

The chain combines TRBV7-9 with TRBJ2-7; 8 nucleotides line up with TRBD2. The CDR3 has 15 amino acids. V shed 5 bases, J shed 1 base, and the junction held 7 bases outside the gene matches. The germline V gene has CDR1 SEHNR and CDR2 FQNEAQ (reference sequence). CDR3 region: CASSGSGGRSYEQYF. In DNA, the CDR3 is TGTGCCAGCAGCGGGAGCGGGGGCAGGTCCTACGAGCAGTACTTC. The whole variable domain, remainder taken from reference TRBV7-9 and TRBJ2-7, is DTGVSQNPRHKITKRGQNVTFRCDPISEHNRLYWYRQTLGQGPEFLTYFQNEAQLEKSRLLSDRFSAERPKGSFSTLEIQRTEQGDSAMYLCASSGSGGRSYEQYFGPGTRLTVT.

The rearrangement joins TRBV29-1 to TRBJ2-3, with D hard to call. With 2 bases removed from V and 7 bases from J, the gap between germline ends came to 16 bases. Per germline, CDR1 SQVTM and CDR2 ANQGSEA. The CDR3 extends over 14 amino acids. This CDR3 is CSVETSRSQNTQYF. The CDR3 DNA sequence: TGCAGCGTTGAAACCTCCCGGAGTCAGAATACGCAGTATTTT.

This clonotype was picked up a small number of times. The J gene is TRBJ2-1, the V gene TRBV7-3; perhaps TRBD1 as D (5 bases). The J call is doubtful: the DNA matches TRBJ2-7 better. The CDR3 sequence is 17 residues long. Germline V lookup: CDR1 SGHTA, CDR2 FQGTGA. The chain's CDR3 is CASSSDPRRVWGNEQYF. The CDR3 DNA reads TGTGCCAGCAGCTCGGACCCTAGGAGAGTCTGGGGCAATGAGCAGTACTTC.